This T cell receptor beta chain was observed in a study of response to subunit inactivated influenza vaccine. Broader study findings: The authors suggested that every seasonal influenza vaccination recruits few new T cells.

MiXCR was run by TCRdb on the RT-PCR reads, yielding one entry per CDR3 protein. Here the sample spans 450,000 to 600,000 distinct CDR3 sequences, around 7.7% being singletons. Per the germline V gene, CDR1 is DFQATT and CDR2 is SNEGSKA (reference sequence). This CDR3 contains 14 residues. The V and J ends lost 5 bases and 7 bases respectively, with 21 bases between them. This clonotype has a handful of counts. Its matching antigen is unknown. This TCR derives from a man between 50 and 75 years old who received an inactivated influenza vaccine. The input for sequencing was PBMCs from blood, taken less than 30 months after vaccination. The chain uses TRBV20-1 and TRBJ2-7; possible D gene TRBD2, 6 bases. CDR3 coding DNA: TGCAGTGCTCCCCCCCTGCCGGGAGTACGTGAGCAGTACTTC. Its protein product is CSAPPLPGVREQYF.